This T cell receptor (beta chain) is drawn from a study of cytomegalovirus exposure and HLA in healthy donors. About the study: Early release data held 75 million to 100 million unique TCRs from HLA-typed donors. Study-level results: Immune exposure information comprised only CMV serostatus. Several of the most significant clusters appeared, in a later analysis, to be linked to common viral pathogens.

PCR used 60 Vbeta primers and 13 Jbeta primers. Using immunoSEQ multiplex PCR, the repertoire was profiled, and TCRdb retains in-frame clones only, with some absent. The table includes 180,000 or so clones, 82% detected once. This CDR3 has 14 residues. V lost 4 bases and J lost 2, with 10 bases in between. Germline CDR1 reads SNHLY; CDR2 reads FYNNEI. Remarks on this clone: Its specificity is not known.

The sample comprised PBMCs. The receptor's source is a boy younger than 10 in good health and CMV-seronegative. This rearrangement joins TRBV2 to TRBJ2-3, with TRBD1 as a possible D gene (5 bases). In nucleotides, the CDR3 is TGTGCCAGCAGTGGGGTGACAGCCACAGATACGCAGTATTTT. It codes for CASSGVTATDTQYF.